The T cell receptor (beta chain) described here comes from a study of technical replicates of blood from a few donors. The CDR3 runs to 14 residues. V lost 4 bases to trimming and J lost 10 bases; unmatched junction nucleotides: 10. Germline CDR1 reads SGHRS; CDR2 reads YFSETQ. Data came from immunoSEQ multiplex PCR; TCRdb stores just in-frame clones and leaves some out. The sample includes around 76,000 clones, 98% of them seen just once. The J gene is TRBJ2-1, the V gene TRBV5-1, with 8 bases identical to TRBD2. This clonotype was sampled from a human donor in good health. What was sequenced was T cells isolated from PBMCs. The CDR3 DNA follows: TGCGCCAGCAGCCGATGGACTAGCTCAAGGGAGCAGTTCTTC. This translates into CASSRWTSSREQFF.